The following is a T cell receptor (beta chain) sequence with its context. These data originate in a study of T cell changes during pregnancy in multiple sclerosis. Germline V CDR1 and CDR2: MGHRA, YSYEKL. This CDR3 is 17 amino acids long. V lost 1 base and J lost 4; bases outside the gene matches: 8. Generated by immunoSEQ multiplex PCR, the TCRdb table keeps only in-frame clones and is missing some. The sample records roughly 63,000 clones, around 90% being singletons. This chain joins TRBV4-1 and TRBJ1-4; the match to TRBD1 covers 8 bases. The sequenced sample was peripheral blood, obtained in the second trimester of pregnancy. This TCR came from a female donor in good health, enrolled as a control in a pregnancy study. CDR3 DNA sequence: TGCGCCAGCAGCCAAGCGAAAATACAGGGGGTTAATGAAAAACTGTTTTTT. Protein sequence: CASSQAKIQGVNEKLFF.